A single sample is the source of the 4 T cell receptor beta chains below, sequenced in a study of CD8+ T cells in alopecia areata. It was cDNA, reverse transcribed from extracted RNA, that served as the sequencing template. Here immunoSEQ multiplex PCR was the method, and the copy in TCRdb shows in-frame clones only, minus some. Of 100,000 to 150,000 clones listed, roughly 58% were seen once; the top ten hold 4.5%. Source: CD4+ T cells sorted from blood, taken at week 0. These receptors all stem from a human donor with alopecia areata.

The genes are TRBV5-1 and TRBJ2-1, with 9 bases matching TRBD2. CDR1 is SGHRS and CDR2 is YFSETQ in the germline V gene. This CDR3 is built from 16 residues. V lost 4 bases, J lost 6 bases, and 11 bases stayed unmatched. The CDR3 coding sequence is TGCGCCAGCAGCGTGGAGGGACTAGCAACAACCAATGAGCAGTTCTTC. Protein product: CASSVEGLATTNEQFF.

The genes are TRBV4-3 and TRBJ2-3; tentatively, D is TRBD2 (6 bases). The V end was cut by 2 bases, the J end by 0 bases, with 9 bases between. The germline V gene encodes CDR1 LGHNA and CDR2 YSLEER. The CDR3 consists of 15 residues. The CDR3 sequence is CASSQLAESTDTQYF. In nucleotides, the CDR3 is TGCGCCAGCAGCCAATTAGCGGAGAGCACAGATACGCAGTATTTT.

This clone was seen only once. This rearrangement joins TRBV7-9 to TRBJ1-5; tentative D call: TRBD1 (6 bases). Looked up from germline, CDR1 is SEHNR and CDR2 is FQNEAQ (reference sequence). V was pared by 1 base and J by 7 bases, with 11 bases between. The CDR3 totals 14 residues. In DNA form, the CDR3 reads TGTGCCAGCAGCTTAGATGGGGGGCGGCAGCCCCAGCATTTT. This gives the protein CASSLDGGRQPQHF.

This chain connects TRBV6-5 to TRBJ2-7; D gene uncertain. Germline-derived CDR1 and CDR2 are MNHEY and SVGAGI. CDR3 length: 12 residues. Trimming took 7 bases from V and 6 from J, leaving 13 bases between them. The CDR3 nucleotides read TGTGCCAGCACTCTTCAGGCTGCCGAGCAGTACTTC. As protein: CASTLQAAEQYF.